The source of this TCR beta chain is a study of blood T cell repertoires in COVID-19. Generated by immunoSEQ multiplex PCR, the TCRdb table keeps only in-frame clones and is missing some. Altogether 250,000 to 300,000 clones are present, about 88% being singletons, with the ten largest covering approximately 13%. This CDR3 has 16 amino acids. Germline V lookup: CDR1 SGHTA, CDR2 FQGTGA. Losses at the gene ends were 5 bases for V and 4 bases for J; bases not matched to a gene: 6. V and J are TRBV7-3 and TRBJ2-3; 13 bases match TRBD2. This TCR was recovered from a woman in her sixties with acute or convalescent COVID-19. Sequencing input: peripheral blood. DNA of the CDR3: TGTGCCAGCAGCAGGGGACTAGCGGGGTTGGCAGATACGCAGTATTTT. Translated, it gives CASSRGLAGLADTQYF.